This TCR beta chain emerged from a study of T cells after posttransplantation cyclophosphamide. Study-wide findings and caveats: TRB overlap between skin or GI tissue T cells and blood was limited.

The CDR3 is made up of 13 amino acids. Germline loops: CDR1 SGHDN, CDR2 FVKESK. V lost 4 bases and J lost 4; bases outside the gene matches: 3. As to this clone: Its antigen remains unknown.

The repertoire was sequenced with immunoSEQ multiplex PCR; TCRdb's copy has only in-frame clones and lacks some. This table holds tens of thousands of clones, roughly 93% found once. The material sequenced was PBMCs. The origin of this receptor is a woman in her forties or fifties in good health and a related stem cell transplant donor. V is TRBV14 and J is TRBJ1-2, with 7 bases lining up with TRBD1. CDR3 in amino acids: CASSLQGIYGYTF. The CDR3 DNA reads as TGTGCCAGCAGCCTACAGGGGATCTATGGCTACACCTTC. Full variable domain (rest looked up from reference TRBV14 and TRBJ1-2): EAGVTQFPSHSVIEKGQTVTLRCDPISGHDNLYWYRRVMGKEIKFLLHFVKESKQDESGMPNNRFLAERTGGTYSTLKVQPAELEDSGVYFCASSLQGIYGYTFGSGTRLTVV.